This T cell receptor beta chain comes out of a study of blood T cell repertoires in COVID-19. Across the whole study: Sample material is recorded as cDNA or gDNA derived from T cells, B-cell-depleted T cells, or PBMCs.

CDR1 is SNHLY and CDR2 is FYNNEI in the germline V gene. V lost 8 bases to trimming and J lost 5 bases, with 16 bases between them. The CDR3 sequence is 13 residues long. Using immunoSEQ multiplex PCR, the repertoire was profiled, and TCRdb retains in-frame clones only, with some absent. Here the sample spans 68,000 or so clones, more than 70% being singletons. The origin of this receptor is a middle-aged man with acute or convalescent COVID-19. Sequencing was performed on peripheral blood. V gene TRBV2 combines with J gene TRBJ2-7, with a possible D match to TRBD2 (7 bases). CDR3: CASEGEGLDEQYF. CDR3 coding DNA: TGTGCCAGCGAGGGGGAGGGCCTTGACGAGCAGTACTTC.